This T cell receptor (beta chain) stems from a study of cytomegalovirus exposure and HLA in healthy donors. At the level of the study: An earlier analysis identified 117 million unique TCR beta sequences in about 200 million T cells.

It was with 60 Vbeta and 13 Jbeta primers that the PCR ran. Clones were sequenced by immunoSEQ multiplex PCR, and TCRdb holds only the in-frame ones, with some missing. The sample shows some 210,000 clones, approximately 78% of them seen only once. Study results and limitations: CMV serostatus was the only recorded immune exposure for donors. The study recorded 150 to 200 TCR beta chains that were cytomegalovirus-associated.

The germline gives CDR1 MGHRA, CDR2 YSYEKL. CDR3 size: 15 residues. Trimming left V 0 bases short and J 11 bases short, with 19 bases between. This clone was counted between two and nine times. Antigen unknown. The sequencing sample was made of PBMCs. The TCR was taken from a male donor in good health and CMV-seronegative. This chain links TRBV4-1 with TRBJ1-1; D might be TRBD1 (6 bases). The CDR3 region is CASSQDAAGALLAFF. The CDR3 bases are TGCGCCAGCAGCCAAGACGCCGCAGGGGCCTTGTTGGCTTTCTTT.